The 16 T cell receptor beta chains listed next were all sequenced from one sample in a study of CD8 T cells in Susac syndrome. With random hexamers, roughly 0.5 to 1 ug RNA was reverse transcribed. TCRdb analysed the immunoSEQ multiplex PCR reads with MiXCR anew, one entry per CDR3 protein. The sample shows 100,000 or so distinct CDR3 sequences, about 94% of them seen only once. Sequencing was carried out using CD4+ T cells from PBMCs. Receptors originate from a human donor with Susac syndrome.

The V gene is TRBV30, the J gene TRBJ1-1; TRBD1 matches 9 bases. V lost 5 bases and J lost 7; bases outside the gene matches: 8. Germline CDR1 GTSNPN, CDR2 SVGIG (reference sequence). CDR3 size: 13 residues. CDR3 region: CAWRNRGLREAFF. CDR3 sequence (DNA): TGTGCCTGGCGTAACAGGGGGCTGCGTGAAGCTTTCTTT.

The chain is built from TRBV20-1 and TRBJ2-5; the match to TRBD2 covers 9 bases. CDR1 and CDR2 from the germline V gene are DFQATT and SNEGSKA (reference sequence). The length of the CDR3 is 16 residues. Trimming at V came to 3 bases and at J to 2 bases, leaving 10 bases not matched to a gene. CDR3 DNA: TGCAGTGCTAGTCCTGATAGCGGGGGACAACAAGAGACCCAGTACTTC. Protein sequence: CSASPDSGGQQETQYF.

This clonotype was observed a single time. The chain carries TRBV7-9 and TRBJ1-2; 8 bases line up with TRBD1. Germline lookup yields CDR1 SEHNR and CDR2 FQNEAQ (reference sequence). The CDR3 has 16 residues. V trimming: 5 bases; J trimming: 7 bases; junction bases outside the gene matches: 15. The CDR3 loop is CASSPGSVQGAAGYTF. In nucleotides, the CDR3 is TGTGCCAGCAGCCCGGGTTCGGTGCAGGGGGCGGCTGGCTACACCTTC.

The chain carries TRBV20-1 and TRBJ2-7, with TRBD1 as a possible D gene (5 bases). The germline V gene encodes CDR1 DFQATT and CDR2 SNEGSKA (reference sequence). The ends were cut back, 6 bases at V and 6 bases at J, with 15 bases in the middle. The CDR3 has 12 residues. In nucleotides, the CDR3 is TGCAGTGCCTTGGCACAGGTCTCCGAGCAGTACTTC. It is translated as CSALAQVSEQYF.

This clonotype appeared once. The chain has TRBV5-1 and TRBJ2-3; 12 bases fit TRBD2. The CDR3 consists of 15 residues. Germline CDR1 reads SGHRS; CDR2 reads YFSETQ. V shed 4 bases and J 5 bases; nucleotides not matched to a gene: 5. Here the CDR3 reads CASSLRTSGEDTQYF. CDR3 sequence (DNA): TGCGCCAGCAGCCTACGGACTAGCGGGGAAGATACGCAGTATTTT.

This clonotype appeared once. CDR3 sequence reads: CASSSQGEAFF. The CDR3 coding sequence is TGTGCCAGCAGTTCACAGGGTGAAGCTTTCTTT. This chain joins TRBV28 and TRBJ1-1; tentatively, D is TRBD1 (6 bases). Germline CDR1 is MDHEN and CDR2 is SYDVKM. The CDR3 runs to 11 residues. V dropped 4 bases and J dropped 7 bases, with 7 bases sitting between them.

The rearrangement joins TRBV12-3 or TRBV12-4 to TRBJ1-3, with D perhaps matching TRBD1 (6 bases). The CDR3 is 14 amino acids. The V and J ends lost 2 bases and 5 bases respectively, with 10 bases between them. The CDR3 spells CASSLRTERNTIYF. The CDR3, as DNA: TGTGCCAGCAGTTTAAGGACAGAGAGAAACACCATATATTTT.

This rearrangement joins TRBV5-4 to TRBJ2-2, with 7 nucleotides matching TRBD2. Trimming cost V 4 bases and J 6 bases; bases outside gene matches: 3. Germline V CDR1 and CDR2: SGHNT, YYREEE (reference sequence). The CDR3 is made up of 13 amino acids. The CDR3 sequence is CASSIGLAGELFF. In DNA, the CDR3 is TGTGCCAGCAGCATCGGACTAGCCGGGGAGCTGTTTTTT.

This clonotype appeared a single time. The V call is TRBV11-2, the J call TRBJ2-7; TRBD1 agrees at 7 bases. There are 14 residues in the CDR3. Germline values: CDR1 SGHAT, CDR2 FQNNGV. The V and J ends lost 6 bases and 0 bases, in that order; junction bases with no gene match: 5. The CDR3 nucleotides read TGTGCCAGCAGATTCCGACAGGGCTCCTACGAGCAGTACTTC. Translation gives CASRFRQGSYEQYF.

The chain employs TRBV11-2 and TRBJ2-5; 8 bases align to TRBD2. Germline values: CDR1 SGHAT, CDR2 FQNNGV. The CDR3 has 15 residues. Trimming at V came to 5 bases and at J to 3 bases, leaving 8 bases not matched to a gene. Here the CDR3 reads CASSPRGAGEETQYF. CDR3 coding DNA: TGTGCCAGCAGCCCCCGGGGAGCGGGGGAAGAGACCCAGTACTTC.

This chain links TRBV27 with TRBJ1-4; D is undetermined. The CDR3 extends over 13 amino acids. Trimming shortened V by 8 bases and J by 4 bases, and 11 bases separated the two germline ends. Per germline, CDR1 MNHEY and CDR2 SMNVEV (reference sequence). CDR3 nucleotides: TGTGCCAGCCGTGGCAACCTTAATGAAAAACTGTTTTTT. The encoded protein is CASRGNLNEKLFF.

The rearrangement links TRBV6-6 to TRBJ1-5, with D unresolved. The CDR3 loop spans 13 amino acids. CDR1 MNHNY and CDR2 SVGAGI come from the germline V gene (reference sequence). V dropped 5 bases and J dropped 7 bases, with 12 bases sitting between them. The CDR3 loop reads CASSPREAQPQHF. CDR3 in DNA: TGTGCCAGCAGTCCTAGGGAGGCCCAGCCCCAGCATTTT.

The V and J genes are TRBV20-1 and TRBJ2-3; TRBD1 is a possible D gene (5 bases). The CDR3 runs 15 residues. V was pared by 7 bases and J by 4 bases, with 21 bases between. Germline V gives CDR1 DFQATT, CDR2 SNEGSKA (reference sequence). The CDR3, as DNA: TGCAGTGTTGCTCCGTACACTGGGGCTTCAGATACGCAGTATTTT. It translates to CSVAPYTGASDTQYF.

The gene calls are TRBV20-1 and TRBJ1-4, with D unresolved. CDR3 length: 15 amino acids. V was trimmed by 0 bases and J by 3 bases, leaving 11 bases between them. CDR1 is DFQATT and CDR2 is SNEGSKA in the germline V gene (reference sequence). CDR3 sequence (DNA): TGCAGTGCTAGAGATCTGACCGTATCTAATGAAAAACTGTTTTTT. This gives the protein CSARDLTVSNEKLFF.

The gene calls are TRBV20-1 and TRBJ1-1; 12 bases match TRBD1. This CDR3 region has 13 residues. V gave up 6 bases and J gave up 4 bases; unmatched junction bases: 3. Germline loops: CDR1 DFQATT, CDR2 SNEGSKA (reference sequence). The CDR3 reads CSAGQGAGTEAFF. Here the CDR3 DNA reads TGCAGTGCGGGACAGGGGGCAGGCACTGAAGCTTTCTTT.

The rearrangement joins TRBV24-1 to TRBJ2-1; D is perhaps TRBD2 (6 bases). The CDR3 runs to 15 residues. V was cut by 0 bases and J by 5 bases, with 10 bases left in between. CDR1 and CDR2 (germline): KGHDR, SFDVKD. CDR3 nucleotide sequence: TGTGCCACCAGTGATTTGGGGGGGAAGAACAATGAGCAGTTCTTC. Translation gives CATSDLGGKNNEQFF.